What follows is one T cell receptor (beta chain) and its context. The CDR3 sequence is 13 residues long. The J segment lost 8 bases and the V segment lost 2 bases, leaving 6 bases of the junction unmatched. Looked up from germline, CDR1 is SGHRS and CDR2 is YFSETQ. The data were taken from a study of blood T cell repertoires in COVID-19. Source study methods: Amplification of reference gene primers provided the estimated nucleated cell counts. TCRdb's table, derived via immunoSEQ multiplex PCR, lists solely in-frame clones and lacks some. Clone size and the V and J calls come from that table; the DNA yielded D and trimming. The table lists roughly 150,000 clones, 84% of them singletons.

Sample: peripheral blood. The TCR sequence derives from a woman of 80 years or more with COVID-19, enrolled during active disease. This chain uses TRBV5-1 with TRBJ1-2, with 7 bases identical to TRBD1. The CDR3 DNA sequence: TGCGCCAGCAGCTTTCGAGAGGGGGCCGGCTACACCTTC. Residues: CASSFREGAGYTF.